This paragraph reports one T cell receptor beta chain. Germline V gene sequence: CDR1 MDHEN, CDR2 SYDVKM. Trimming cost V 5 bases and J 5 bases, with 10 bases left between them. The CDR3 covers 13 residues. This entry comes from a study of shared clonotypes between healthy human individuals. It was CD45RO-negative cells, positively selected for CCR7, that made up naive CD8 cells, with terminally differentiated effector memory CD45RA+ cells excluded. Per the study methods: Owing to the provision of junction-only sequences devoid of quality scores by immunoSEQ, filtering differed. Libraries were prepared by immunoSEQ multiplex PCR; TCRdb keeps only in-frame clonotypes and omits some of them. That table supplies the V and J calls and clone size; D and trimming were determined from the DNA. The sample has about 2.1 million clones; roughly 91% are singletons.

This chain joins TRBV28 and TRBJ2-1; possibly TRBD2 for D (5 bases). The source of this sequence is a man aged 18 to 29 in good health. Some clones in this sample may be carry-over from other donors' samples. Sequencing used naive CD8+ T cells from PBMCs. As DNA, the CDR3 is TGTGCCAGCAGTCCCATAGCGCACAATGAGCAGTTCTTC. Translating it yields CASSPIAHNEQFF.